Listed below are T cell receptor beta chains from one sample, sequenced in a study of cytomegalovirus exposure and HLA in healthy donors. Sequenced by immunoSEQ multiplex PCR; TCRdb stores in-frame clones only, minus some. This table holds about 160,000 clones, around 80% found once. The sequencing sample was made of PBMCs. These receptors came from a man aged 40-49 years in good health and CMV-seronegative. Both conserved end residues are part of each CDR3. The D gene is left open where the match is weak. A row's size may be missing; if present it is once, few, many or a size class.

clone_size d_call j_call v_call cdr3_aa cdr3_nt
once . TRBJ2-5 TRBV6-1 CASARARAQETQYF TGTGCCAGCGCGAGGGCGAGGGCGCAAGAGACCCAGTACTTC
. TRBD2 TRBJ2-7 TRBV4-1 CASSPYDHGGLAGGPVYEQYF TGCGCCAGCAGCCCCTACGACCACGGGGGACTAGCGGGAGGGCCAGTATACGAGCAGTACTTC
once TRBD1 TRBJ2-7 TRBV5-4 CASSLNRGLSHEQYF TGTGCCAGCAGCCTAAACAGGGGGCTATCCCACGAGCAGTACTTC
. . TRBJ2-3 TRBV5-1 CASSPYIGVSTDTQYF TGCGCCAGCAGCCCCTACATCGGGGTTAGCACAGATACGCAGTATTTT
. . TRBJ2-3 TRBV5-6 CASSLGGTQDTQYF TGTGCCAGCAGCCTAGGCGGGACGCAAGATACGCAGTATTTT
once TRBD2 TRBJ2-7 TRBV5-6 CASSLPGLGAYEQYF TGTGCCAGCAGCCTACCGGGACTAGGGGCCTACGAGCAGTACTTC
. . TRBJ2-7 TRBV5-1 CASSDRIGDYEQYF TGCGCCAGCAGCGACCGGATCGGGGACTACGAGCAGTACTTC
. . TRBJ2-2 TRBV12-5 CASGSERGPRSNTGELFF TGTGCTAGTGGTTCCGAGCGCGGCCCAAGATCGAACACCGGGGAGCTGTTTTTT
. TRBD1 TRBJ2-5 TRBV28 CASSDRARETQYF TGTGCCAGCAGTGACAGGGCTAGAGAGACCCAGTACTTC
. TRBD1 TRBJ1-2 TRBV29-1 CSVGYRGDGYTF TGCAGCGTTGGCTACAGGGGCGATGGCTACACCTTC
. TRBD2 TRBJ2-1 TRBV5-1 CASSPRAREGQSEQFF TGCGCCAGCAGCCCCCGCGCGCGGGAGGGCCAGAGTGAGCAGTTCTTC
. . TRBJ2-3 TRBV6-6 CASRAMGQLTDTQYF TGTGCCAGCAGGGCGATGGGACAACTCACAGATACGCAGTATTTT
. TRBD1 TRBJ1-5 TRBV5-5 CASSPGTGVRGGNQPQHF TGTGCCAGCAGTCCCGGGACAGGGGTAAGAGGGGGCAATCAGCCCCAGCATTTT
. . TRBJ1-6 TRBV6-6 CASRGATGNNSPLHF TGTGCCAGCAGGGGTGCGACAGGCAACAATTCACCCCTCCACTTT
. . TRBJ2-1 TRBV11-3 CASFPLAPVVGSYNEQFF TGTGCCAGCTTCCCCCTAGCGCCAGTGGTGGGCTCCTACAATGAGCAGTTCTTC
. . TRBJ2-2 TRBV5-4 CASSRDWTGELFF TGTGCCAGCAGCCGCGACTGGACCGGGGAGCTGTTTTTT
. . TRBJ1-5 TRBV28 CASSLEGMVGTPGGPQHF TGTGCCAGCAGTTTGGAGGGTATGGTCGGGACCCCGGGAGGGCCCCAGCATTTT
. TRBD1 TRBJ2-5 TRBV5-4 CASSLKQGIQETQYF TGTGCCAGCAGCTTGAAACAGGGGATCCAAGAGACCCAGTACTTC
. TRBD1 TRBJ2-5 TRBV9 CASSVPTGVGETQYF TGTGCCAGCAGCGTACCGACAGGGGTGGGGGAGACCCAGTACTTC
. . TRBJ2-7 TRBV6-5 CATRRGSTYEQYF TGTGCCACCCGAAGGGGATCCACCTACGAGCAGTACTTC
. . TRBJ2-6 TRBV2 CASTIPLQDYRSGANVLTF TGTGCCAGCACTATCCCCCTACAGGACTACCGCTCTGGGGCCAACGTCCTGACTTTC
. TRBD2 TRBJ2-1 TRBV7-8 CASSSGGVGRPPREQFF TGTGCCAGCAGCTCGGGCGGGGTCGGGAGGCCGCCCCGTGAGCAGTTCTTC
. TRBD1 TRBJ1-1 TRBV7-7 CASSLWTGNRMNTEAFF TGTGCTAGCAGCTTATGGACAGGGAATCGTATGAACACTGAAGCTTTCTTT
. . TRBJ2-7 TRBV5-1 CASSPGQPSQQYF TGCGCCAGCAGCCCTGGACAGCCCTCCCAGCAGTACTTC